The 16 T cell receptor beta chains below come from one sample, sequenced in a study of OX40 agonist ivuxolimab in advanced cancers. Library preparation employed the immunoSEQ multiplex PCR assay. What TCRdb holds here is the immuneACCESS table cut down to in-frame rearrangements. Part of the clones is not present; checked against another copy, under half of the missing clones reflect an unresolved V gene, and the others are unexplained. This sample lists about 92,000 clones; 90% to 95% were detected once. Roughly 0.33% of the sample rests with the top ten. Sequencing was performed on CD4+ or CD8+ T cells sorted from blood, taken in a trial of the OX40 agonist ivuxolimab. All receptors derive from an adult with an advanced solid tumor such as melanoma, head and neck, liver or kidney cancer.

This chain links TRBV6-5 with TRBJ2-7; the D is unclear. Per germline, CDR1 MNHEY and CDR2 SVGAGI. The CDR3 has 13 residues. V was pared by 6 bases and J by 3 bases, with 12 bases between. CDR3 protein: CASSPPGGYEQYF. The CDR3 nucleotides are TGTGCCAGCAGCCCCCCTGGCGGCTACGAGCAGTACTTC.

As DNA, the CDR3 is TGTGCCAGCAGCTTAGTACTAGCGGGCCTCTACGAGCAGTACTTC. Translating it yields CASSLVLAGLYEQYF. The chain couples TRBV7-9 to TRBJ2-7; 9 bases agree with TRBD2. Germline CDR1 reads SEHNR; CDR2 reads FQNEAQ (reference sequence). V trimming: 1 base; J trimming: 3 bases; junction bases outside the gene matches: 4. The CDR3 spans 15 residues.

J is TRBJ2-7 and V is TRBV6-5; D call uncertain. Germline CDR1 MNHEY, CDR2 SVGAGI. The CDR3 runs 12 residues. Trimming shortened V by 5 bases and J by 3 bases, and 8 bases separated the two germline ends. For the CDR3, the DNA is TGTGCCAGCAGTGCACGACACTACGAGCAGTACTTC. Translation gives CASSARHYEQYF.

This chain uses TRBV11-3 with TRBJ2-7; 8 nucleotides agree with TRBD1. CDR3 size: 13 residues. Germline loops: CDR1 SGHNT, CDR2 YENEEA. V dropped 4 bases and J dropped 6; count of bases not matched to a gene: 5. Here the CDR3 reads CASSYQGAGEQYF. As DNA, the CDR3 is TGTGCCAGCAGCTACCAGGGGGCGGGCGAGCAGTACTTC.

This clone has just a few counts. The chain couples TRBV11-2 to TRBJ2-7, with D maybe TRBD1 (5 bases). Per germline, CDR1 SGHAT and CDR2 FQNNGV. This CDR3 contains 16 residues. Deletions cut 1 base from V and 0 bases from J, with 13 bases between. The CDR3 DNA reads as TGTGCCAGCAGCTTAGCCAGGGTTGGGTACTCCTACGAGCAGTACTTC. This gives the protein CASSLARVGYSYEQYF.

The chain employs TRBV6-5 and TRBJ1-4; D call uncertain. The CDR3 has 15 residues. The V gene lost 0 bases and the J gene lost 0 bases, with 5 bases spanning the gap. Germline V lookup: CDR1 MNHEY, CDR2 SVGAGI. The chain's CDR3 is CASSYSGSTNEKLFF. CDR3 bases: TGTGCCAGCAGTTACTCAGGGTCAACTAATGAAAAACTGTTTTTT.

The V and J genes are TRBV7-2 and TRBJ1-2, with 7 bases that match TRBD1. The CDR3 totals 14 residues. Per the germline V gene, CDR1 is SGHTA and CDR2 is FQGNSA. J gave up 9 bases and V 5 bases, and 12 bases lay outside the gene matches. The CDR3: CASSLEQGLSSYTF. CDR3 coding DNA: TGTGCCAGCAGCCTGGAACAGGGGCTCTCGAGCTACACCTTC.

The chain uses TRBV7-2 and TRBJ1-3; 9 positions agree with TRBD1. CDR3 size: 17 residues. Losses at the gene ends were 1 base for V and 0 bases for J; bases not matched to a gene: 4. Germline lookup yields CDR1 SGHTA and CDR2 FQGNSA. CDR3 DNA: TGTGCCAGCAGCTTAGGGACAGGGGCGAGCTCTGGAAACACCATATATTTT. It translates to CASSLGTGASSGNTIYF.

This chain connects TRBV7-9 to TRBJ2-5; D gene ambiguous. CDR1 is SEHNR and CDR2 is FQNEAQ in the germline V gene (reference sequence). Trimming removed 5 bases from V and 2 bases from J, with 6 bases in between. The CDR3 loop spans 12 amino acids. CDR3 sequence reads: CASSRMQETQYF. CDR3 in DNA: TGTGCCAGCAGCCGCATGCAAGAGACCCAGTACTTC.

J is TRBJ1-4 and V is TRBV5-1; D is undetermined. This CDR3 contains 17 residues. The germline V gene has CDR1 SGHRS and CDR2 YFSETQ. Between the trimmed V and J ends, which lost 2 bases and 0 bases, there was a span of 14 bases. The CDR3 sequence is CASSLVGRQTTNEKLFF. DNA for the CDR3: TGCGCCAGCAGCTTAGTAGGGCGACAAACAACTAATGAAAAACTGTTTTTT.

This chain joins TRBV6-5 and TRBJ2-3; unclear D gene. There are 11 residues in the CDR3. Germline V gives CDR1 MNHEY, CDR2 SVGAGI. Deletions cut 6 bases from V and 5 bases from J, with 6 bases between. CDR3 nucleotide sequence: TGTGCCAGCAGAAAAGTAGATACGCAGTATTTT. This sequence encodes CASRKVDTQYF.

V is TRBV10-3 and J is TRBJ2-7; TRBD2 matches at 12 bases. V shed 0 bases and J 8 bases; nucleotides not matched to a gene: 5. Per germline, CDR1 ENHRY and CDR2 SYGVKD. This CDR3 comprises 15 residues. This CDR3 reads CAISESTSGSGKQYF. For the CDR3, the DNA is TGTGCCATCAGTGAGTCGACTAGCGGGAGTGGGAAGCAGTACTTC.

This chain connects TRBV11-2 to TRBJ2-7; no reliable D call. Germline values: CDR1 SGHAT, CDR2 FQNNGV. V lost 3 bases and J lost 5, with 11 bases in between. This CDR3 contains 13 residues. CDR3 in DNA: TGTGCCAGCAGCTTTGGACCGGCGAACGAGCAGTACTTC. Protein sequence: CASSFGPANEQYF.

The chain uses TRBV5-1 and TRBJ2-2; maybe TRBD2 (5 bases). Germline V gene lookup returns CDR1 SGHRS and CDR2 YFSETQ. CDR3 length equals 17 residues. The V gene lost 0 bases and the J gene lost 4 bases, with 16 bases spanning the gap. Written as DNA, the CDR3 is TGCGCCAGCAGCTTGGTCCGTCAAGCGGACTTCACCGGGGAGCTGTTTTTT. This translates into CASSLVRQADFTGELFF.

This sequence joins TRBV5-6 and TRBJ2-1; the D gene is possibly TRBD2 (5 bases). The CDR3 sequence is 16 residues long. V gave up 1 base and J gave up 0 bases, with 11 bases separating them. CDR1 and CDR2 from the germline V gene are SGHDT and YYEEEE. The CDR3 loop is CASSLTSRGSYNEQFF. DNA for the CDR3: TGTGCCAGCAGCTTGACTTCTCGGGGCTCCTACAATGAGCAGTTCTTC.

The chain employs TRBV9 and TRBJ2-2; D might be TRBD1 or TRBD2, each matching 5 bases. Germline values: CDR1 SGDLS, CDR2 YYNGEE. The V gene lost 3 bases and the J gene lost 3 bases, with 12 bases spanning the gap. CDR3 length equals 15 residues. The CDR3 DNA reads as TGTGCCAGCAGCGAGGGACGGTTCCACACCGGGGAGCTGTTTTTT. As protein: CASSEGRFHTGELFF.